This T cell receptor (beta chain) was captured by sequencing in a study of tumor-infiltrating lymphocytes in primary liver carcinoma. Co-extracting RNA and DNA was done with roughly 17-33 mg of unsorted bulk tissue as input. As concerns this clonotype: Its specificity is not known. The junction does not match germline at one end; this may be a read error.

The CDR3 spans 13 residues. Germline CDR1 SGHAT, CDR2 FQNNGV. Regarding the study as a whole: Overlap in tumor-adjacent and tumor-blood pairs fell below that of tumor region pairs.

The input was approximately 500 ng total RNA; TCR beta cDNA was made from it with a constant-region primer. Amplification in three nested multiplex PCR rounds with slightly modified ARM-PCR gave rise to TCR beta libraries. The first two PCR rounds, roughly 9 cycles each, used TRBV1-TRBV30 forward primers and a C-beta reverse primer. Via MiXCR, TCRdb re-called the multiplex PCR reads, giving one row per CDR3 protein. This sample yields 120,000 or so distinct CDR3 sequences, of which 55% to 75% are seen a single time; about a tenth belongs to the top ten. The genes are TRBV11-2 and TRBJ1-1; D unresolved. This clonotype originated in a woman in her sixties with primary liver carcinoma and hepatitis B virus infection. The sequencing sample was made of liver tumor tissue from sampling region 1. Subset here: tumor region T1, superior pole. The CDR3: CVSSLSGNTVAFF. CDR3 DNA sequence: TGTGTCAGCAGCTTATCGGGGAACACTGTAGCTTTCTTT.